Following are 25 T cell receptor beta chains from one sample sequenced in a study of blood T cell repertoires in COVID-19. The table came from immunoSEQ multiplex PCR; TCRdb's copy has only in-frame clones and leaves some out. The top ten clones hold approximately 30% of a sample with 150,000 or so clones, roughly 83% of them seen once. The sequenced sample consisted of peripheral blood. The receptors here all came from a woman in her sixties with acute or convalescent COVID-19.

The chain has TRBV5-4 and TRBJ1-1; D call uncertain. CDR1 SGHNT and CDR2 YYREEE come from the germline V gene (reference sequence). V lost 0 bases, J lost 0 bases, and 6 bases lay in between. This CDR3 region has 14 residues. The CDR3 DNA sequence: TGTGCCAGCAGCTTGGTTCAGATGAACACTGAAGCTTTCTTT. Amino acid sequence: CASSLVQMNTEAFF. The complete variable domain, with remaining parts taken from reference TRBV5-4 and TRBJ1-1, reads ETGVTQSPTHLIKTRGQQVTLRCSSQSGHNTVSWYQQALGQGPQFIFQYYREEENGRGNFPPRFSGLQFPNYSSELNVNALELDDSALYLCASSLVQMNTEAFFGQGTRLTVV.

This clone was seen repeatedly, ten times or more. V usage is TRBV4-1 and J usage is TRBJ2-7, with D possibly TRBD1 on 6 matching bases. Germline V CDR1 and CDR2: MGHRA, YSYEKL. CDR3 length: 14 amino acids. V gave up 1 base and J gave up 2 bases, with 9 bases separating them. CDR3 nucleotides: TGCGCCAGCAGCCAAGGCGAGGGGGCCTACGAGCAGTACGTC. This encodes CASSQGEGAYEQYV.

J is TRBJ1-4 and V is TRBV30, with unresolved D. CDR3 length: 14 residues. The germline V gene has CDR1 GTSNPN and CDR2 SVGIG (reference sequence). Trimming took 5 bases from V and 0 from J, leaving 10 bases between them. The CDR3 nucleotides are TGTGCCTGGGGGAATACTCCAACTAATGAAAAACTGTTTTTT. This sequence encodes CAWGNTPTNEKLFF.

V is TRBV28 and J is TRBJ1-3; TRBD1 might be the D (6 bases). Trimming removed 4 bases from V and 2 bases from J, with 18 bases in between. The germline V gene encodes CDR1 MDHEN and CDR2 SYDVKM. CDR3 length: 17 amino acids. The CDR3 sequence is CASSSSTGLTAGNTIYF. For the CDR3, the DNA is TGTGCCAGCAGTTCCTCGACAGGCTTGACTGCTGGAAACACCATATATTTT. Based on the CDR3 plus reference TRBV28 and TRBJ1-3, the full variable domain is DVKVTQSSRYLVKRTGEKVFLECVQDMDHENMFWYRQDPGLGLRLIYFSYDVKMKEKGDIPEGYSVSREKKERFSLILESASTNQTSMYLCASSSSTGLTAGNTIYFGEGSWLTVV.

The chain combines TRBV7-9 with TRBJ2-1; 9 nucleotides match TRBD2. There are 16 residues in the CDR3. Germline V gene lookup returns CDR1 SEHNR and CDR2 FQNEAQ (reference sequence). Trimming cost V 6 bases and J 4 bases; bases outside gene matches: 10. This CDR3 reads CASRPGLRGGYNEQFF. The DNA for the CDR3 is TGTGCCAGCAGACCCGGCTTGCGGGGGGGGTACAATGAGCAGTTCTTC.

This clone was seen only a few times. The V and J genes are TRBV19 and TRBJ1-2; 9 bases fit TRBD1. V was pared by 5 bases and J by 2 bases, with 9 bases of the junction left unmatched. CDR1 and CDR2 from the germline V gene are LNHDA and SQIVND (reference sequence). The CDR3 is 16 residues long. The CDR3 here is CASSPRDRVTNYGYTF. The CDR3 DNA is TGTGCCAGTAGTCCCCGGGACAGGGTCACCAACTATGGCTACACCTTC. Looking up the rest from reference TRBV19 and TRBJ1-2 gives the full variable domain: DGGITQSPKYLFRKEGQNVTLSCEQNLNHDAMYWYRQDPGQGLRLIYYSQIVNDFQKGDIAEGYSVSREKKESFPLTVTSAQKNPTAFYLCASSPRDRVTNYGYTFGSGTRLTVV.

This rearrangement joins TRBV3-1 (or the pseudogene TRBV3-2) to TRBJ1-1; 8 bases line up with TRBD1. V lost 1 base, J lost 7 bases, and 11 bases stayed unmatched. In germline, CDR1 is LGHDT, CDR2 YNNKEL (reference sequence). The CDR3 totals 16 residues. The CDR3: CASSQVVFRGQSEAFF. The CDR3, as DNA: TGTGCCAGCAGCCAAGTTGTGTTCAGGGGGCAGAGTGAAGCTTTCTTT.

This clone was detected only a few times. The gene calls are TRBV7-8 and TRBJ1-5; 7 nucleotides line up with TRBD1. The germline gives CDR1 SGHVS, CDR2 FQNEAQ. The CDR3 is 15 residues long. V dropped 5 bases and J dropped 4; count of bases not matched to a gene: 8. The CDR3 loop reads CASSPTGAVNQPQHF. The CDR3 nucleotides read TGTGCCAGCAGCCCAACAGGGGCGGTGAATCAGCCCCAGCATTTT.

The chain is built from TRBV10-2 and TRBJ2-3, with unresolved D. V was clipped by 5 bases and J by 4 bases, with 4 bases between them. Looked up from germline, CDR1 is WSHSY and CDR2 is SAAADI. The CDR3 loop spans 11 amino acids. The CDR3: CASSPADTQYF. For the CDR3, the DNA is TGCGCCAGCAGTCCAGCAGATACGCAGTATTTT.

This sequence joins TRBV29-1 and TRBJ2-5; D not resolved. This CDR3 contains 12 residues. Trimming removed 4 bases from V and 4 bases from J, with 10 bases in between. Looked up from germline, CDR1 is SQVTM and CDR2 is ANQGSEA. In DNA, the CDR3 is TGCAGCGTTGGAGGCGTGCCAGAGACCCAGTACTTC. The encoded protein is CSVGGVPETQYF.

This clone was recorded once. The chain employs TRBV5-5 and TRBJ1-4, with 9 positions matching TRBD1. The CDR3 has 14 residues. The ends lost 4 bases at V and 6 bases at J; junction bases unmatched: 4. Per germline, CDR1 SGHKS and CDR2 YYEKEE (reference sequence). CDR3 loop: CASSRTGEDEKLFF. The CDR3 bases are TGTGCCAGCAGCAGGACAGGGGAGGATGAAAAACTGTTTTTT. Complete variable domain (other parts from reference TRBV5-5 and TRBJ1-4): DAGVTQSPTHLIKTRGQQVTLRCSPISGHKSVSWYQQVLGQGPQFIFQYYEKEERGRGNFPDRFSARQFPNYSSELNVNALLLGDSALYLCASSRTGEDEKLFFGSGTQLSVL.

The chain combines TRBV5-1 with TRBJ1-4; D is unclear. The CDR3 runs to 13 residues. V lost 1 base, J lost 3 bases, and 4 bases lay in between. Germline V gives CDR1 SGHRS, CDR2 YFSETQ. CDR3: CASSLSSNEKLFF. The CDR3, as DNA: TGCGCCAGCAGCTTGTCGTCTAATGAAAAACTGTTTTTT.

This chain uses TRBV4-2 with TRBJ1-6; 7 bases agree with TRBD1. Germline values: CDR1 LGHNA, CDR2 YNFKEQ. This CDR3 comprises 16 residues. The V and J ends lost 6 bases and 1 base, in that order; junction bases with no gene match: 6. CDR3 in amino acids: CASRALQGSYNSPLHF. CDR3 nucleotide sequence: TGTGCCAGCAGGGCACTACAGGGGTCCTATAATTCACCCCTCCACTTT.

The chain joins TRBV4-1 to TRBJ1-2, with a tentative D call TRBD1 (5 bases). This CDR3 contains 15 residues. The V gene's germline CDR1 is MGHRA and CDR2 YSYEKL. Trimming shortened V by 0 bases and J by 5 bases, and 13 bases separated the two germline ends. The CDR3 sequence: CASSQEVRVGYGYTF. The CDR3 region has the DNA TGCGCCAGCAGCCAAGAGGTCAGGGTGGGATATGGCTACACCTTC.

With respect to this clone: The final CDR3 position lacks the conserved phenylalanine or tryptophan, pointing to a likely read error. It is unclear where the CDR3 begins or ends on the DNA, so no DNA is shown, and the CDR3 is as TCRdb lists it. The CDR3: CASSEALRTGLSY. V gene TRBV6-1 combines with J gene TRBJ1-2; the D call of TRBD1 is as the table states it, not checked on the DNA. Germline assignment: CDR1 MNHNS and CDR2 SASEGT. Counting both end residues, the CDR3 totals 13 amino acids.

This clone was counted only a few times. This chain connects TRBV6-5 to TRBJ2-2, with 7 bases identical to TRBD1. In germline, CDR1 is MNHEY, CDR2 SVGAGI. Trimming cost V 5 bases and J 6 bases; bases outside gene matches: 6. The CDR3 runs to 14 residues. The CDR3 loop is CASSTRQGAGELFF. The DNA of the CDR3 is TGTGCCAGCAGTACTCGGCAGGGGGCCGGGGAGCTGTTTTTT.

This chain links TRBV10-2 with TRBJ2-1; the match to TRBD1 covers 10 bases. This CDR3 contains 15 residues. The J segment lost 6 bases and the V segment lost 5 bases, leaving 7 bases of the junction unmatched. Germline V CDR1 and CDR2: WSHSY, SAAADI. CDR3 residues: CASSLSGQGTNEQFF. The CDR3 DNA reads TGCGCCAGCAGTCTATCGGGACAGGGGACCAATGAGCAGTTCTTC.

J is TRBJ2-1 and V is TRBV5-1, with 9 bases fitting TRBD1. The V gene end was trimmed by 4 bases and the J gene end by 5 bases; junction bases not matched to a gene: 7. The CDR3 contains 15 residues. Germline V lookup: CDR1 SGHRS, CDR2 YFSETQ. CDR3 in amino acids: CASSPQDRGDNEQFF. The CDR3 DNA follows: TGCGCCAGCAGCCCACAGGACAGGGGAGACAATGAGCAGTTCTTC.

This sequence joins TRBV19 and TRBJ1-1; D is perhaps TRBD1 (5 bases). The CDR3 is 14 residues long. V was cut by 3 bases and J by 4 bases, with 12 bases left in between. The germline V gene encodes CDR1 LNHDA and CDR2 SQIVND (reference sequence). The CDR3 bases are TGTGCCAGTAGTATCGGGGGTTTGCGCACTGAAGCTTTCTTT. This sequence encodes CASSIGGLRTEAFF.

CDR3 protein: CASSLTGGNTEAFF. CDR3 nucleotide sequence: TGTGCCAGCAGTTTGACAGGGGGCAACACTGAAGCTTTCTTT. The rearrangement links TRBV2 to TRBJ1-1; 10 nucleotides align to TRBD1. The germline V gene has CDR1 SNHLY and CDR2 FYNNEI. The CDR3 has 14 amino acids. The V and J ends lost 5 bases and 2 bases, in that order; junction bases with no gene match: 2.

The rearrangement joins TRBV28 to TRBJ2-3, with 9 nucleotides matching TRBD2. The V and J ends lost 6 bases and 2 bases, in that order; junction bases with no gene match: 12. CDR3 length: 17 amino acids. Germline V gene lookup returns CDR1 MDHEN and CDR2 SYDVKM. CDR3 sequence reads: CASRPGGLAGTTDTQYF. The DNA for the CDR3 is TGTGCCAGCAGGCCTGGTGGCCTAGCGGGGACCACAGATACGCAGTATTTT.

The rearrangement links TRBV4-1 to TRBJ2-7; a possible D gene is TRBD1 (6 bases). Trimming removed 0 bases at V and 1 base at J, with 10 bases between. CDR3 length equals 15 residues. CDR1 and CDR2 (germline): MGHRA, YSYEKL. The CDR3 loop is CASSQDSRGSYEQYF. DNA for the CDR3: TGCGCCAGCAGCCAAGACTCCAGGGGATCCTACGAGCAGTACTTC.

This clone was recorded a few times. The V and J genes are TRBV6-1 and TRBJ2-4; D gene ambiguous. The germline CDR1 and CDR2 sequences are MNHNS and SASEGT. The CDR3 length is 16 residues. V lost 4 bases and J 0 bases, leaving 13 bases between the germline ends. In DNA, the CDR3 is TGTGCCAGCAGTGCCGCTCGACATTTAGCCAAAAACATTCAGTACTTC. Its protein is CASSAARHLAKNIQYF.

The chain combines TRBV2 with TRBJ1-6; TRBD1 might be the D (5 bases). CDR3 length: 16 amino acids. From germline, CDR1 is SNHLY and CDR2 FYNNEI. Trimming shortened V by 8 bases and J by 10 bases, and 24 bases separated the two germline ends. For the CDR3, the DNA is TGTGCCAGCGGCCAAATTAGGGGAAGAGGAAGCTCACCCCTCCACTTT. It translates to CASGQIRGRGSSPLHF.

The V call is TRBV7-9, the J call TRBJ2-1, with D possibly TRBD2 on 6 matching bases. CDR1 is SEHNR and CDR2 is FQNEAQ in the germline V gene (reference sequence). V dropped 6 bases and J dropped 4 bases, with 22 bases sitting between them. The CDR3 is 17 residues long. CDR3 protein: CASRRDYRDSLYNEQFF. The CDR3 DNA sequence: TGTGCCAGCAGGAGGGATTACCGGGACTCTTTGTACAATGAGCAGTTCTTC.